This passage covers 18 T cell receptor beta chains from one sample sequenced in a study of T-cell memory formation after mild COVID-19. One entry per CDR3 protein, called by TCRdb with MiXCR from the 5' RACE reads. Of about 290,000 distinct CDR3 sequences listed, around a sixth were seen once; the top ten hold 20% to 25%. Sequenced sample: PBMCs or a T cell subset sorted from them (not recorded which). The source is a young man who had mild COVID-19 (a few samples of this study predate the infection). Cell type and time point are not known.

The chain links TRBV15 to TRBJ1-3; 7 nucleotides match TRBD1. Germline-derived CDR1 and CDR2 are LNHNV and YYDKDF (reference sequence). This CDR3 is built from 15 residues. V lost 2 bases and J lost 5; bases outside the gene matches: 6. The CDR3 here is CATSRLTGFRNTIYF. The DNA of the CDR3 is TGTGCCACCAGCAGACTGACAGGGTTTCGAAACACCATATATTTT.

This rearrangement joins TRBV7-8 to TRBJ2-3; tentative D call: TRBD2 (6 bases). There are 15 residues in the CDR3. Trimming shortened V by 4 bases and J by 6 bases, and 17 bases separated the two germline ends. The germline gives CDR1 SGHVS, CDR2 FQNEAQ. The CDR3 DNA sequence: TGTGCCAGCAGCTCGGAGGGGAGACGGTACGATACGCAGTATTTT. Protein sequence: CASSSEGRRYDTQYF. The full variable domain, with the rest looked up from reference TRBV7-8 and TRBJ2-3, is GAGVSQSPRYKVAKRGQDVALRCDPISGHVSLFWYQQALGQGPEFLTYFQNEAQLDKSGLPSDRFFAERPEGSVSTLKIQRTQQEDSAVYLCASSSEGRRYDTQYFGPGTRLTVL.

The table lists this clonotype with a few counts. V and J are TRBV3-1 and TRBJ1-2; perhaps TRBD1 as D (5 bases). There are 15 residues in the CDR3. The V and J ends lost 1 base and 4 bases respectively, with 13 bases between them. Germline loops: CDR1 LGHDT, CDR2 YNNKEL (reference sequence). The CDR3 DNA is TGTGCCAGCAGCCAAGTACGGAGGGGCGGCTATGGCTACACCTTC. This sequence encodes CASSQVRRGGYGYTF.

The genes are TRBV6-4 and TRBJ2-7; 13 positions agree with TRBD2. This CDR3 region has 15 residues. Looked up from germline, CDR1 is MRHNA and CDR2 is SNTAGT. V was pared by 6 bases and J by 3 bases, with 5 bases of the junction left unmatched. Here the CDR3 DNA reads TGTGCCAGCAGCGAAAGGACTAGCGGGGGCTACGAGCAGTACGTC. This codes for CASSERTSGGYEQYV.

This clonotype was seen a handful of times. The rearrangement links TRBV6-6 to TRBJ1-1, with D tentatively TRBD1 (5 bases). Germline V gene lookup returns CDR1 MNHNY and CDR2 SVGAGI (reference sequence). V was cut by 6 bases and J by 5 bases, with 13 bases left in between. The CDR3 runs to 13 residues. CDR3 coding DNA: TGTGCCAGCAGGCAGGGTATGTCAACTGAAGCTTTCTTT. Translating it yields CASRQGMSTEAFF.

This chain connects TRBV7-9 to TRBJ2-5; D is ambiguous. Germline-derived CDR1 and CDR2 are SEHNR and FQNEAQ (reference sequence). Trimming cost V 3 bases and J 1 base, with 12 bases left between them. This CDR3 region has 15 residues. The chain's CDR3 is CASSFEFRVQETQYF. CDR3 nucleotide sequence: TGTGCCAGCAGCTTTGAGTTTCGAGTCCAAGAGACCCAGTACTTC. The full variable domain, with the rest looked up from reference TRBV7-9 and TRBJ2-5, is DTGVSQNPRHKITKRGQNVTFRCDPISEHNRLYWYRQTLGQGPEFLTYFQNEAQLEKSRLLSDRFSAERPKGSFSTLEIQRTEQGDSAMYLCASSFEFRVQETQYFGPGTRLLVL.

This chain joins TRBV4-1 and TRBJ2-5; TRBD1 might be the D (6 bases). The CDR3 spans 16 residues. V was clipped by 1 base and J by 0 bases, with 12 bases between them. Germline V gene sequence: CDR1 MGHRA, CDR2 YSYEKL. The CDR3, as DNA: TGCGCCAGCAGCCAAGGGCAGGGGCCGTACCAAGAGACCCAGTACTTC. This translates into CASSQGQGPYQETQYF.

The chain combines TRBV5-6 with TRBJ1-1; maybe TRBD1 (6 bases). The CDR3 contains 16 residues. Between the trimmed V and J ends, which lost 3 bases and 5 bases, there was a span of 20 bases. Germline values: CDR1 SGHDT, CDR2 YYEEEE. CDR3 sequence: CASSSPGGPRKTEAFF. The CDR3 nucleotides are TGTGCCAGCAGCTCCCCTGGGGGGCCGAGGAAAACTGAAGCTTTCTTT.

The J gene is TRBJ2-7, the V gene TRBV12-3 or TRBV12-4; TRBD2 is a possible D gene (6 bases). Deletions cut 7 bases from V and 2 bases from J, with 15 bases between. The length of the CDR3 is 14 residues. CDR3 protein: CASTHGGSAYEQYF. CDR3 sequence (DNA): TGTGCCAGCACCCACGGAGGGTCGGCCTACGAGCAGTACTTC.

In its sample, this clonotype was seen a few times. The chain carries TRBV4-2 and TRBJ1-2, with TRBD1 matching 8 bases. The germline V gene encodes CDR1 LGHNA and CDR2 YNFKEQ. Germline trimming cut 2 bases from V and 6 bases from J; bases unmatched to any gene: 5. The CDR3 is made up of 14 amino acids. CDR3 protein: CASSQLDRAHGYTF. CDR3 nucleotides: TGTGCCAGCAGCCAATTGGACAGGGCGCATGGCTACACCTTC.

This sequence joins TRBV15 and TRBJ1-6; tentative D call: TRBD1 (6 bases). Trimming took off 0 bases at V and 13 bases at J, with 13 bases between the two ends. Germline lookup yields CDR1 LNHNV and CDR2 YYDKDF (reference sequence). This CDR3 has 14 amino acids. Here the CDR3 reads CATSRDRGRFPLHF. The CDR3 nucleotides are TGTGCCACCAGCAGAGACAGGGGCCGCTTTCCCCTCCACTTT. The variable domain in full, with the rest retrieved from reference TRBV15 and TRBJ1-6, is DAMVIQNPRYQVTQFGKPVTLSCSQTLNHNVMYWYQQKSSQAPKLLFHYYDKDFNNEADTPDNFQSRRPNTSFCFLDIRSPGLGDTAMYLCATSRDRGRFPLHFGNGTRLTVT.

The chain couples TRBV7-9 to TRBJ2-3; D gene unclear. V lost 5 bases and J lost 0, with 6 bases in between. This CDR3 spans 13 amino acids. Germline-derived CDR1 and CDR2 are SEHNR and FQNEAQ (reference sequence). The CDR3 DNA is TGTGCCAGCAGCATCCTTAGCACAGATACGCAGTATTTT. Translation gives CASSILSTDTQYF.

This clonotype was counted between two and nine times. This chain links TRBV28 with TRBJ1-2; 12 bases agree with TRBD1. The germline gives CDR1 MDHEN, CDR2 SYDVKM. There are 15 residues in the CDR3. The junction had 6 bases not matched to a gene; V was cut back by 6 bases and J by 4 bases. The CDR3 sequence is CASRTGTGGAYGYTF. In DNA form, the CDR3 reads TGTGCCAGCAGAACCGGGACAGGGGGCGCCTATGGCTACACCTTC.

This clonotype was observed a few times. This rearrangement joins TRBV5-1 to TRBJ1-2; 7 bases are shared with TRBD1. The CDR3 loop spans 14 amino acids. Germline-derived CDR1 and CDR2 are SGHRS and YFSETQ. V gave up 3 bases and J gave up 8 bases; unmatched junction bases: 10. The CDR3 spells CASSYYRGSEGYTF. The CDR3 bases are TGCGCCAGCAGCTACTACAGGGGATCGGAAGGCTACACCTTC.

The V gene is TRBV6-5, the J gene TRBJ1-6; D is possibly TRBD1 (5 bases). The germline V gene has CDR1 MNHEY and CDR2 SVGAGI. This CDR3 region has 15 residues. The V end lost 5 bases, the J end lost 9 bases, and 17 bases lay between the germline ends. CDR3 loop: CASSPPGLISSPLHF. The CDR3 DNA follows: TGTGCCAGCAGTCCCCCGGGGCTTATCAGTTCACCCCTCCACTTT.

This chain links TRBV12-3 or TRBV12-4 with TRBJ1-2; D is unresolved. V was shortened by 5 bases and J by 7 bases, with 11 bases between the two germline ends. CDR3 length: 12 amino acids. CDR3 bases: TGTGCCAGCAGTACCCTAACCAGTGGCTACACCTTC. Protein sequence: CASSTLTSGYTF.

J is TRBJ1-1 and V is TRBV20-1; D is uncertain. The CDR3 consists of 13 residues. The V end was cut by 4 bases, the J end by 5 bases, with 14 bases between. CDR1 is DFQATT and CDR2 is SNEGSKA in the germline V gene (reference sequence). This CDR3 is CSATSSHTTEAFF. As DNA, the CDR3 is TGCAGTGCTACCAGCTCCCATACGACTGAAGCTTTCTTT.

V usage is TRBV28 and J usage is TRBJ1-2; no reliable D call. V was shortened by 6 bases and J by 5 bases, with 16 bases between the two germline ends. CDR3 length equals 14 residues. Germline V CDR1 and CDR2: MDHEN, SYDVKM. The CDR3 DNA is TGTGCCAGCAGCCCTGGGCCGTACGAGTATGGCTACACCTTC. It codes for CASSPGPYEYGYTF.